These 3 T cell receptor beta chains originate from one sample sequenced in a study of radiotherapy plus CTLA-4 blockade in lung cancer. Sequencing was performed with immunoSEQ multiplex PCR; in TCRdb, only in-frame clones are kept and a portion is missing. Of 110,000 or so clones in the sample, about four fifths were seen once. Sequenced material: peripheral blood, taken from a patient treated with radiotherapy plus ipilimumab. These TCRs come from a human donor with non-small cell lung cancer who had a partial response to radiotherapy plus ipilimumab.

The chain couples TRBV5-1 to TRBJ2-1; 8 positions match TRBD1. This CDR3 spans 14 amino acids. The V and J ends lost 4 bases and 7 bases, in that order; junction bases with no gene match: 7. Germline assignment: CDR1 SGHRS and CDR2 YFSETQ. The CDR3 DNA reads TGCGCCAGCAGCCAAGGACAGGGTTGGAATGAGCAGTTCTTC. This sequence encodes CASSQGQGWNEQFF. Drawing the rest from reference TRBV5-1 and TRBJ2-1, the complete variable domain is KAGVTQTPRYLIKTRGQQVTLSCSPISGHRSVSWYQQTPGQGLQFLFEYFSETQRNKGNFPGRFSGRQFSNSRSEMNVSTLELGDSALYLCASSQGQGWNEQFFGPGTRLTVL.

The chain recombines TRBV7-2 with TRBJ1-2, with D unresolved. This CDR3 spans 12 amino acids. Germline CDR1 SGHTA, CDR2 FQGNSA. V was shortened by 5 bases and J by 3 bases, with 7 bases between the two germline ends. For the CDR3, the DNA is TGTGCCAGCAGCCCGGGAGACTATGGCTACACCTTC. Protein sequence: CASSPGDYGYTF.

The table lists this clone with a count of one. The chain recombines TRBV7-2 with TRBJ2-1; a possible D gene is TRBD2 (5 bases). The length of the CDR3 is 16 residues. The germline V and J ends were trimmed by 7 bases and 4 bases, with 20 bases remaining between them. From germline, CDR1 is SGHTA and CDR2 FQGNSA. CDR3 DNA: TGTGCCAGCACCTCCCCCGGCGGGCCGGTTTACAATGAGCAGTTCTTC. Its translation is CASTSPGGPVYNEQFF.